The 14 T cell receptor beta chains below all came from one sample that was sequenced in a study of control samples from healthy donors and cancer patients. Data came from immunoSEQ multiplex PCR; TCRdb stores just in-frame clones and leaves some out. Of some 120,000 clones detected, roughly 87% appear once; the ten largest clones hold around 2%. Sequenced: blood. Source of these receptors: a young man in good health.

CDR3 bases: TGTGCCAGCAGTCGGAAATTCGAGCAGTACTTC. It translates to CASSRKFEQYF. V usage is TRBV6-5 and J usage is TRBJ2-7, with D unresolved. Germline CDR1 and CDR2: MNHEY and SVGAGI. The CDR3 runs to 11 residues. Deletions cut 5 bases from V and 6 bases from J, with 8 bases between.

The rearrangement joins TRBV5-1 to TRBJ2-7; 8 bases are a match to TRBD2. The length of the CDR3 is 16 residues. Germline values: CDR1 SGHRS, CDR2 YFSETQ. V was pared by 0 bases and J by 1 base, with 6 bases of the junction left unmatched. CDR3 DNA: TGCGCCAGCAGCTTGGTGGGCCTAGCGGGTTCCTACGAGCAGTACTTC. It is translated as CASSLVGLAGSYEQYF.

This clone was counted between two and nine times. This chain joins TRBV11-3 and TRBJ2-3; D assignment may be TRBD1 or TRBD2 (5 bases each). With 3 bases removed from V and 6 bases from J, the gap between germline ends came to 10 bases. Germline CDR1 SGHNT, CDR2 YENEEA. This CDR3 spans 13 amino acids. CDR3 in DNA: TGTGCCAGCAGCTTCCGGGACCCCGATACGCAGTATTTT. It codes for CASSFRDPDTQYF.

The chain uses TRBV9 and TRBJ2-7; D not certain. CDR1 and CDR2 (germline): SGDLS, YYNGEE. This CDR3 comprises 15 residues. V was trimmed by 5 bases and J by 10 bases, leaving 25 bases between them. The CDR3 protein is CASSHGVPTYYGQYF. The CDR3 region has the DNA TGTGCCAGCAGTCACGGAGTGCCTACCTACTACGGACAGTACTTC.

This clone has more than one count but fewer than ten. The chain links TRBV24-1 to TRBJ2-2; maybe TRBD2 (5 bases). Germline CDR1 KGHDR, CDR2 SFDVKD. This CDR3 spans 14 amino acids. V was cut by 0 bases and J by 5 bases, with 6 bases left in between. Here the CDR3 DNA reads TGTGCCACCAGTGATTTGTCGGGGACCGGGGAGCTGTTTTTT. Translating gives CATSDLSGTGELFF.

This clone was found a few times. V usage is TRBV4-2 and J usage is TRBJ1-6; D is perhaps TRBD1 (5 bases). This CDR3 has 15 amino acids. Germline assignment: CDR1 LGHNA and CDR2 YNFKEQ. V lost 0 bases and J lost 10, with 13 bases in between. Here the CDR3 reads CASSQDGRGLSPLHF. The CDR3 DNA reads TGTGCCAGCAGCCAAGATGGTAGGGGTTTATCACCCCTCCACTTT.

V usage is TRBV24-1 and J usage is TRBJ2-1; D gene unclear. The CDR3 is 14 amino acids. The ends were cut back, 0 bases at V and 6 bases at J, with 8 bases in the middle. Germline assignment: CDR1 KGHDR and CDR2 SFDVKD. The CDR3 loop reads CATSDLGPINEQFF. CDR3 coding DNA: TGTGCCACCAGTGATTTGGGTCCCATCAATGAGCAGTTCTTC.

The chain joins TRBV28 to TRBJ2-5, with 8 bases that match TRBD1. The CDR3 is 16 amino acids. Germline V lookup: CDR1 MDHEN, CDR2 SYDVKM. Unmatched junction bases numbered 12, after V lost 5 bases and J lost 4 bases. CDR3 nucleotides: TGTGCCAGCAGTCAACCGACAGGGGCAGGGGCAGAGACCCAGTACTTC. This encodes CASSQPTGAGAETQYF.

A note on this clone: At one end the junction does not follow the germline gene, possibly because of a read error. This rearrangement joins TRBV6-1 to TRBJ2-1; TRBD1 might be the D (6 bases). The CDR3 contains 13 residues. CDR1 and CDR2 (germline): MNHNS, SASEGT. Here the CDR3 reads CASSENRGTTGLF. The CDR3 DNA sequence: TGTGCCAGCAGTGAAAACCGGGGAACGACAGGCCTCTTC.

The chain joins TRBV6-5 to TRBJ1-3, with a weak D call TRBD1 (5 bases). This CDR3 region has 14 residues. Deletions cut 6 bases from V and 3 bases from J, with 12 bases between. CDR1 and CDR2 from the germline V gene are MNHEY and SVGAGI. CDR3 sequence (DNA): TGTGCCAGCAGCGTGGGCAGGGATGGAAACACCATATATTTT. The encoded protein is CASSVGRDGNTIYF.

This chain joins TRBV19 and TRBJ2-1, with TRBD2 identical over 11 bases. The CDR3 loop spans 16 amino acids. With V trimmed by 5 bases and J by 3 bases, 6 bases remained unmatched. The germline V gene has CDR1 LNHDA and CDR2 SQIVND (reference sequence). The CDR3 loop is CASSATSGSFYNEQFF. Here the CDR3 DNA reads TGTGCCAGTAGTGCCACTAGCGGGAGTTTCTACAATGAGCAGTTCTTC.

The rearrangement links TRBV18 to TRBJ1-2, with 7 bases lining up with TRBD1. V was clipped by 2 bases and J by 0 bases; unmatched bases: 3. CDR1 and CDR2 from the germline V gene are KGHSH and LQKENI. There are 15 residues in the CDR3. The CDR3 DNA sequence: TGTGCCAGCTCACCAACCGACAGGGCTAACTATGGCTACACCTTC. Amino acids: CASSPTDRANYGYTF.

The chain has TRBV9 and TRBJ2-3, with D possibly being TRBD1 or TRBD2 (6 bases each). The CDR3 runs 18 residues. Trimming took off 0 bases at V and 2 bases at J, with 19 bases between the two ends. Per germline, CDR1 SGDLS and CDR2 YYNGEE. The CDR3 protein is CASSVATTRPGDTDTQYF. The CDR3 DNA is TGTGCCAGCAGCGTAGCTACGACTAGGCCAGGGGACACAGATACGCAGTATTTT.

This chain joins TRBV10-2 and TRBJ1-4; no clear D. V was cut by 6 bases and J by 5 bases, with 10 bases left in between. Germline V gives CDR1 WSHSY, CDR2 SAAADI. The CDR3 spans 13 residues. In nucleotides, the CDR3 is TGCGCCAGCAGCTTCCGGTCGAATGAAAAACTGTTTTTT. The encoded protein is CASSFRSNEKLFF.